The rows below give T cell receptor beta chains drawn from one sample of a study of CD8+CD57+ T cells in acquired aplastic anemia. In TCRdb, the reads were re-called with MiXCR into one record per CDR3 protein. The table lists about 58,000 distinct CDR3 sequences, just over 55% of them singletons. Sequenced input: sorted CD4+, CD8+, or CD8+CD57+ T cells (not recorded which) from PBMCs. The receptors were sampled from a human donor with aplastic anemia. Both conserved end residues are part of each CDR3. Each record gives: CDR3 DNA, CDR3 protein, V gene, clone size, D gene, J gene. A D gene is named only where the DNA matches it firmly. Rows give clone size only sometimes, using once, few, many, or a class for an expanded clone.

CDR3nt: TGTGCCAGTGACACCGGGGGGGGCCGTCTCAGCAATCAGCCCCAGCATTTT
CDR3aa: CASDTGGGRLSNQPQHF
v_gene: TRBV19
abundance: .
d_gene: .
j_gene: TRBJ1-5

CDR3nt: TGCGCCAGCAGCCAGGAACAGTACTATAATTCACCCCTCCACTTT
CDR3aa: CASSQEQYYNSPLHF
v_gene: TRBV5-1
abundance: .
d_gene: .
j_gene: TRBJ1-6

CDR3nt: TGTGCCACCAGGCAAGGTTTTTACGATACGCAGTATTTT
CDR3aa: CATRQGFYDTQYF
v_gene: TRBV24-1
abundance: .
d_gene: .
j_gene: TRBJ2-3

CDR3nt: TGCAGCGTTGAAGGCGGCCAGCGTAGCACAGATACGCAGTATTTT
CDR3aa: CSVEGGQRSTDTQYF
v_gene: TRBV29-1
abundance: many
d_gene: .
j_gene: TRBJ2-3

CDR3nt: TGTGCCACCAGCAGGACGGCGAGCACCGGGGAGCTGTTTTTT
CDR3aa: CATSRTASTGELFF
v_gene: TRBV24-1
abundance: .
d_gene: .
j_gene: TRBJ2-2

CDR3nt: TGTGCCAGCAGTTTATGGCTACTGCCCGGGCCCCAGACCCAGTACTTC
CDR3aa: CASSLWLLPGPQTQYF
v_gene: TRBV12-3/TRBV12-4
abundance: many
d_gene: .
j_gene: TRBJ2-5

CDR3nt: TGCGCCAGCAGTGAATTTAAACAGATAAACAATGAGCAGCTCTTC
CDR3aa: CASSEFKQINNEQLF
v_gene: TRBV25-1
abundance: few
d_gene: .
j_gene: TRBJ2-1

CDR3nt: TGCAGCGTTGAAGTCACAGGGCCTAACTATGGCTACACCTTC
CDR3aa: CSVEVTGPNYGYTF
v_gene: TRBV29-1
abundance: .
d_gene: .
j_gene: TRBJ1-2

CDR3nt: TGTGCCAGTAGCGCCAGGGAGTGGAGCACTGAAGCTTTCTTT
CDR3aa: CASSAREWSTEAFF
v_gene: TRBV19
abundance: .
d_gene: .
j_gene: TRBJ1-1

CDR3nt: TGTGCCAGCAGCTTTCAAAGAAGCGGAGCCTACAATGAGCAGTTCTTC
CDR3aa: CASSFQRSGAYNEQFF
v_gene: TRBV11-1
abundance: .
d_gene: .
j_gene: TRBJ2-1

CDR3nt: TGTGCCAGTAGTATCACTCAGGGTTTGATACAGGGAGGAACCTCCTACAATGAGCAGTTCTTC
CDR3aa: CASSITQGLIQGGTSYNEQFF
v_gene: TRBV19
abundance: few
d_gene: .
j_gene: TRBJ2-1

CDR3nt: TGTGCCAGTAGTAACAGGGTTACAACTAATGAGAAACTGTTTTTT
CDR3aa: CASSNRVTTNEKLFF
v_gene: TRBV19
abundance: .
d_gene: .
j_gene: TRBJ1-4

CDR3nt: TGTGCCAGCAGCTTAGCGTCCGGGGTGGAAGGGGAGCTGTTTTTT
CDR3aa: CASSLASGVEGELFF
v_gene: TRBV7-6
abundance: .
d_gene: .
j_gene: TRBJ2-2

CDR3nt: TGCAGCGTTAAGCGGGGGGGCCAAGAGACCCAGTACTTC
CDR3aa: CSVKRGGQETQYF
v_gene: TRBV29-1
abundance: .
d_gene: TRBD2
j_gene: TRBJ2-5

CDR3nt: TGTGCCAGCAGCCCGGGACAGCAATATAGCAATCAGCCCCAGCATTTT
CDR3aa: CASSPGQQYSNQPQHF
v_gene: TRBV2
abundance: many
d_gene: TRBD1
j_gene: TRBJ1-5

CDR3nt: TGTGCCAGCAGTGGGGGCGCAGGTGGGGACACTGAAGCTTTCTTT
CDR3aa: CASSGGAGGDTEAFF
v_gene: TRBV2
abundance: once
d_gene: .
j_gene: TRBJ1-1

CDR3nt: TGTGCCAGCAGCTTACAGGACCGGGAGCTGTTTTTT
CDR3aa: CASSLQDRELFF
v_gene: TRBV7-9
abundance: many
d_gene: .
j_gene: TRBJ2-2

CDR3nt: TGTGCCAGCAGTACGCATAAGGACAGCCCCCGCTTTGCTGGAAACACCATATATTTT
CDR3aa: CASSTHKDSPRFAGNTIYF
v_gene: TRBV12-3/TRBV12-4
abundance: .
d_gene: .
j_gene: TRBJ1-3

CDR3nt: TGTGCCAGTAGTCCACAGGGGGCGAGCAATCAGCCCCAGCATTTT
CDR3aa: CASSPQGASNQPQHF
v_gene: TRBV19
abundance: .
d_gene: TRBD1
j_gene: TRBJ1-5

CDR3nt: TGTGCCAGCAGCCTAGAGGCGGAGACCCAGTACTTC
CDR3aa: CASSLEAETQYF
v_gene: TRBV7-9
abundance: few
d_gene: .
j_gene: TRBJ2-5

CDR3nt: TGTGCCAGCAGCGTAGATCTGGGGGAGACCCAGTACTTC
CDR3aa: CASSVDLGETQYF
v_gene: TRBV9
abundance: few
d_gene: .
j_gene: TRBJ2-5

CDR3nt: TGTGCCAGCAGTCCGACAGGGGGCAATGGCTACACCTTC
CDR3aa: CASSPTGGNGYTF
v_gene: TRBV6-1
abundance: many
d_gene: TRBD1
j_gene: TRBJ1-2

CDR3nt: TGTGCCATCAGTGAGTCGGCAGGAGCCGATAACTATGGCTACACCTTC
CDR3aa: CAISESAGADNYGYTF
v_gene: TRBV10-3
abundance: .
d_gene: .
j_gene: TRBJ1-2

CDR3nt: TGTGCCAGCAGTGGGGGCGGAAACACCATATATTTT
CDR3aa: CASSGGGNTIYF
v_gene: TRBV25-1
abundance: .
d_gene: .
j_gene: TRBJ1-3

CDR3nt: TGTGCCAGCAGCCTATTAGGGACAGATAGCAATCAGCCCCAGCATTTT
CDR3aa: CASSLLGTDSNQPQHF
v_gene: TRBV28
abundance: many
d_gene: TRBD1
j_gene: TRBJ1-5

CDR3nt: TGTGCCAGCAGTCCAAGGGGGGCTTGGTATGGCTACACCTTC
CDR3aa: CASSPRGAWYGYTF
v_gene: TRBV2
abundance: .
d_gene: .
j_gene: TRBJ1-2

CDR3nt: TGTGCCAGCAGCTTAGCGGGGCCCTACGAGCAGTACTTC
CDR3aa: CASSLAGPYEQYF
v_gene: TRBV7-9
abundance: .
d_gene: .
j_gene: TRBJ2-7

CDR3nt: TGTGCCAGCAGCCCGGGACAGACACCTCGGGGGACCCAGTACTTC
CDR3aa: CASSPGQTPRGTQYF
v_gene: TRBV11-2
abundance: .
d_gene: TRBD1
j_gene: TRBJ2-5

CDR3nt: TGTGCCAGCAGTCCTTCGACAGGGCTACATGAAAAACTGTTTTTT
CDR3aa: CASSPSTGLHEKLFF
v_gene: TRBV27
abundance: many
d_gene: TRBD1
j_gene: TRBJ1-4

CDR3nt: TGTGCCAGCAGTTTTACCTACACCACAGATACGCAGTATTTT
CDR3aa: CASSFTYTTDTQYF
v_gene: TRBV9
abundance: many
d_gene: .
j_gene: TRBJ2-3

CDR3nt: TGTGCCAGCAGCTTACGCGTCGGGGATGAAGCTTTCTTT
CDR3aa: CASSLRVGDEAFF
v_gene: TRBV7-6
abundance: .
d_gene: .
j_gene: TRBJ1-1

CDR3nt: TGTGCCAGTAGTAACCGGATGGGGGAGCAGTACTTC
CDR3aa: CASSNRMGEQYF
v_gene: TRBV19
abundance: .
d_gene: .
j_gene: TRBJ2-7

CDR3nt: TGTGCCAGCAGAACTAGCGGGGTAGTCGGCCAGTACTTC
CDR3aa: CASRTSGVVGQYF
v_gene: TRBV2
abundance: .
d_gene: TRBD2
j_gene: TRBJ2-4

CDR3nt: TGTGCCAGCAGCATCGGGGGTTACAATGAGCAGTTCTTC
CDR3aa: CASSIGGYNEQFF
v_gene: TRBV7-8
abundance: .
d_gene: .
j_gene: TRBJ2-1

CDR3nt: TGTGCCACCAGCAGAGCAGACGGAGAAGCTTTCTTT
CDR3aa: CATSRADGEAFF
v_gene: TRBV10-2
abundance: .
d_gene: .
j_gene: TRBJ1-1

CDR3nt: TGTGCCACCAGCAGGGACAGAGAGGGCTACAATGAGCAGTTCTTC
CDR3aa: CATSRDREGYNEQFF
v_gene: TRBV15
abundance: .
d_gene: .
j_gene: TRBJ2-1

CDR3nt: TGCAGTGCGCAACAGGGGGCGAACACTGAAGCTTTCTTT
CDR3aa: CSAQQGANTEAFF
v_gene: TRBV20-1
abundance: once
d_gene: TRBD1
j_gene: TRBJ1-1

CDR3nt: TGTGCCAGCAGCCCGCTGGAGTCCAACGGGGGGCAGTACTTC
CDR3aa: CASSPLESNGGQYF
v_gene: TRBV3-1
abundance: many
d_gene: .
j_gene: TRBJ2-7

CDR3nt: TGCGCCAGCAGCCCTCCAGGGAACACTGAAGCTTTCTTT
CDR3aa: CASSPPGNTEAFF
v_gene: TRBV4-1
abundance: many
d_gene: .
j_gene: TRBJ1-1

CDR3nt: TGTGCCAGCAGCCCCCGACCCGGGGGAGCTTTCTTT
CDR3aa: CASSPRPGGAFF
v_gene: TRBV9
abundance: many
d_gene: .
j_gene: TRBJ1-1

CDR3nt: TGTGCCAGCAGTGAAGTGGACTTCAATCAGCCCCAGCATTTT
CDR3aa: CASSEVDFNQPQHF
v_gene: TRBV25-1
abundance: few
d_gene: .
j_gene: TRBJ1-5

CDR3nt: TGTGCCAGCAGCTTGGGGGCCGGGACAGGGGACGAGCAGTACTTC
CDR3aa: CASSLGAGTGDEQYF
v_gene: TRBV5-4
abundance: .
d_gene: TRBD1
j_gene: TRBJ2-7

CDR3nt: TGTGCCAGCAGCGCACCGGGACACAAGACAGATACGCAGTATTTT
CDR3aa: CASSAPGHKTDTQYF
v_gene: TRBV11-2
abundance: .
d_gene: .
j_gene: TRBJ2-3

CDR3nt: TGTGCCAGCAGGGGGACAGGGGAAAATGGCTACACCTTC
CDR3aa: CASRGTGENGYTF
v_gene: TRBV9
abundance: .
d_gene: TRBD1
j_gene: TRBJ1-2

CDR3nt: TGTGCCAGCAGTTTACCGGGTATGGGGTCGAACGAGCAGTACTTC
CDR3aa: CASSLPGMGSNEQYF
v_gene: TRBV27
abundance: .
d_gene: .
j_gene: TRBJ2-7

CDR3nt: TGCAGCGCAGCTGACACAGATACGCAGTATTTT
CDR3aa: CSAADTDTQYF
v_gene: TRBV29-1
abundance: .
d_gene: .
j_gene: TRBJ2-3

CDR3nt: TGTGCCACCAGTGATTCGGGACAGGCAATCGATGAGGAGCAGTACTTC
CDR3aa: CATSDSGQAIDEEQYF
v_gene: TRBV24-1
abundance: .
d_gene: TRBD1
j_gene: TRBJ2-7

CDR3nt: TGTGCCACCGCATCCAGTCACGGCCACGAGCAGTACTTC
CDR3aa: CATASSHGHEQYF
v_gene: TRBV15
abundance: .
d_gene: .
j_gene: TRBJ2-7

CDR3nt: TGTGCCATCAGACAGGGACTTCAAGAGACCCAGTACTTC
CDR3aa: CAIRQGLQETQYF
v_gene: TRBV10-3
abundance: .
d_gene: .
j_gene: TRBJ2-5

CDR3nt: TGTGCCAACGGGACTAGCCGTACAGATACGCAGTATTTT
CDR3aa: CANGTSRTDTQYF
v_gene: TRBV10-3
abundance: .
d_gene: TRBD2
j_gene: TRBJ2-3

CDR3nt: TGTGCCAGCAGCGTAGACTTACAGCTCAATTCACCCCTCCACTTT
CDR3aa: CASSVDLQLNSPLHF
v_gene: TRBV9
abundance: few
d_gene: .
j_gene: TRBJ1-6

CDR3nt: TGTGCCAGCAGTTCACCGGAGAACGAGCAGTACTTC
CDR3aa: CASSSPENEQYF
v_gene: TRBV6-5
abundance: many
d_gene: .
j_gene: TRBJ2-7

CDR3nt: TGTGCCAGCAGAACCAACACCAATCAGCCCCAGCATTTT
CDR3aa: CASRTNTNQPQHF
v_gene: TRBV6-2/TRBV6-3
abundance: many
d_gene: .
j_gene: TRBJ1-5

CDR3nt: TGTGCCAGCAGCTTATCGGCAAAAGCGATGGAGACCCAGTACTTC
CDR3aa: CASSLSAKAMETQYF
v_gene: TRBV7-7
abundance: once
d_gene: .
j_gene: TRBJ2-5

CDR3nt: TGTGCCAGCAGCTTGGACATCGCGTCAGAGACCCAGTACTTC
CDR3aa: CASSLDIASETQYF
v_gene: TRBV7-6
abundance: .
d_gene: .
j_gene: TRBJ2-5

CDR3nt: TGTGCCAGCAGCCGGGACTCTATAAATGAGCAGTTCTTC
CDR3aa: CASSRDSINEQFF
v_gene: TRBV7-8
abundance: many
d_gene: .
j_gene: TRBJ2-1